One T cell receptor beta chain is described in this entry. This clonotype has at least ten counts. Its cognate antigen has yet to be identified. No clone much larger than this one lies a single base away; base qualities are absent. This specimen comes from a study of Graves' ophthalmopathy and Graves' hyperthyroidism (dated by TCRdb to about 2018). In terms of the full investigation: Stable hyperthyroidism was defined as no progression to ophthalmopathy within 18 months of follow-up. A discovery set of 100 patients (43 ophthalmopathy, fewer than 60 stable hyperthyroidism) was enrolled to explore V-J signatures distinguishing ophthalmopathy from hyperthyroidism. In roughly 6 hyperthyroidism patients, the T-cell repertoire of thyroid tissue was compared with the T-cell repertoire of blood. Following sample collection, hyperthyroidism patients were given methimazole at a starting dose of 30 mg daily, and ophthalmopathy patients were given high-dose intravenous methylprednisolone. In total, some 140 blood samples were TCR-sequenced: 43 ophthalmopathy, some 72 hyperthyroidism and some 17 hyperthyroidism-to-ophthalmopathy patients. An independent validation cohort was composed of approximately 19 hyperthyroidism patients and around 16 patients who later progressed from hyperthyroidism to ophthalmopathy. TCR beta repertoire signatures were used to distinguish Graves' ophthalmopathy from Graves' hyperthyroidism and to predict progression to ophthalmopathy.

TCR beta CDR3 regions were amplified from RNA transcripts for repertoire sequencing. The first round was an RT-PCR using HTBI primers with the Qiagen OneStep RT-PCR kit, and this first round was followed by a second-round multiplex PCR, then size selection and purification. Libraries were sequenced paired-end with 100 bp reads on an Illumina HiSeq2000. As for the original processing: SOAPnuke was used to process the reads, throwing out any read that had adapters, had uncalled bases, had a mean Phred below 15, or lacked an exact constant-primer or identifier match. COPE v1.2.5 was used to merge high-quality paired reads. Clonotypes were defined as unique nucleotide sequences and were aligned to IMGT TRB V, D and J references using MiTCR v1.1. The analysis was limited to V-J combinations with a frequency above 0.0001, which together covered about 99% of the repertoires. A TCR clonal expansion and chaos score per V-J combination was defined as the ratio of F50 clonal expansion to chaos observed in the TCRdist matrix. Welch's t-statistics and random forest were used to reduce features to about a dozen V-J combinations, which were fed into a naive Bayes classifier. Thyroid-blood repertoire similarity was quantified with the Morisita-Horn index. The public reads were quality trimmed at Q25 with fastp and then assembled into clones with MiXCR by TCRdb, keeping productive beta chains. Rows with a matching CDR3 protein are joined into one entry that keeps the most common DNA and genes. TCRdb assigned the V and J calls; the authors' analysis was not used. This sample lists 500,000 to 700,000 distinct CDR3 sequences; under 45% were detected once. The ten most abundant clones make up less than 4.5% of the sample.

What the work shows at the level of the full study, not this receptor alone: Sample size was not statistically predetermined, and group allocation was not concealed from the investigators. In validation, the model predicted ophthalmopathy progression with 55% to 71% sensitivity and about 73% specificity; some 13 predicted patients were CT-confirmed with GO in a median of approximately six months. Most of the expanded thyroid clonotypes with a frequency above 0.001 were also detected in blood, and it was suggested that the thyroid immune response may be reflected by blood repertoires. The 13-signature model separated ophthalmopathy from stable hyperthyroidism with over 85% sensitivity and roughly 84% specificity in cross-validation, and 80%/75% in the test set.

Reading from cysteine to phenylalanine, the CDR3 counts 11 amino acids. The only DNA kept is the CDR3, 33 bases in frame from the first base. The germline V gene supplies CDR1 MDHEN and CDR2 SYDVKM. V loses 5 bases of germline sequence and J loses 7 bases, and the interval between the two ends is 6 bases. Hyperthyroidism patients were newly diagnosed, were aged 18 to 65 years, and had a disease duration under 2 months. Anyone with other autoimmune diseases, uncontrolled infections, pregnancy or lactation was excluded from the study. Diagnosis relied on clinical symptoms, serum thyroxine, TRAb, thyroid ultrasound and orbital computed tomography. Total RNA was extracted using Trizol reagent, and RNA quality was checked on an Agilent 2100 Bioanalyzer.

The sequence came from an adult man with Graves' hyperthyroidism. The specimen was peripheral blood or thyroid tissue (not recorded which). This receptor chain uses TRBV28 and TRBJ1-5; the D region possibly corresponds to TRBD1 (5 bases align). The CDR3 region: CASSTGQPQHF. The DNA is as follows: TGTGCCAGCAGTACAGGACAGCCCCAGCATTTT. The full variable domain, with segments outside the CDR3 supplied by the reference TRBV28 and TRBJ1-5 proteins, appears as DVKVTQSSRYLVKRTGEKVFLECVQDMDHENMFWYRQDPGLGLRLIYFSYDVKMKEKGDIPEGYSVSREKKERFSLILESASTNQTSMYLCASSTGQPQHFGDGTRLSIL.